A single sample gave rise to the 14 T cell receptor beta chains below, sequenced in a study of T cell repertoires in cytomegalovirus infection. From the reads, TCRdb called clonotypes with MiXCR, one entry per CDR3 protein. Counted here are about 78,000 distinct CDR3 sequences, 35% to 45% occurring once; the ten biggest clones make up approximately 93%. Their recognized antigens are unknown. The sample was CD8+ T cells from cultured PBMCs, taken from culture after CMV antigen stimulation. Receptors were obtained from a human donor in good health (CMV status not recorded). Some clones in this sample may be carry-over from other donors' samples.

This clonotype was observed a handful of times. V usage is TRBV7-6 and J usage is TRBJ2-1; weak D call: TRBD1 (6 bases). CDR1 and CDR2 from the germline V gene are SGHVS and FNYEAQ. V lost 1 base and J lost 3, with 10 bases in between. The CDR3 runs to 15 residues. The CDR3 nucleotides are TGTGCCAGCAGCTTAGTCACAGGGCTCTACAATGAGCAGTTCTTC. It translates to CASSLVTGLYNEQFF.

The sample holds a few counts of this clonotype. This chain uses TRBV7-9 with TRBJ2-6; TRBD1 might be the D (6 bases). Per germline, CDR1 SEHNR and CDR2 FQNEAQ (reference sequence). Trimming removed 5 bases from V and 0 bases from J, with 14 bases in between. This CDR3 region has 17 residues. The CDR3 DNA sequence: TGTGCCAGCAGCCAAGGACAGCCTTACTCTGGGGCCAACGTCCTGACTTTC. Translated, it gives CASSQGQPYSGANVLTF.

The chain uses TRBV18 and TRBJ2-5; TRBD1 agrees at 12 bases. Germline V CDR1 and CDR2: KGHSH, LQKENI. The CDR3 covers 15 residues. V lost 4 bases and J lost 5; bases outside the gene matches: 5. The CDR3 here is CASSLGTGGVETQYF. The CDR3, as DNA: TGTGCCAGCTCACTTGGGACAGGGGGCGTCGAGACCCAGTACTTC.

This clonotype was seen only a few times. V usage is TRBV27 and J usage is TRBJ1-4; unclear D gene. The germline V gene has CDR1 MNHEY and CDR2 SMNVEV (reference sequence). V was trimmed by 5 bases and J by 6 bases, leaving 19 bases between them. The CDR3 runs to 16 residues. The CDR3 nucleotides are TGTGCCAGCAGTCTCCACGCCCGAGGGCGGGATGAAAAACTGTTTTTT. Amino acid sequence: CASSLHARGRDEKLFF.

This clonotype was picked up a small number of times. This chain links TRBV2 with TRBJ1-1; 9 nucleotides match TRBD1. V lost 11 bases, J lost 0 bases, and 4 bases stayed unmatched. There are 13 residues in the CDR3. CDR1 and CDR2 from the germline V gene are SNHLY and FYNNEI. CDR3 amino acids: CAGGQGMNTEAFF. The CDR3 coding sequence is TGTGCCGGCGGACAGGGGATGAACACTGAAGCTTTCTTT.

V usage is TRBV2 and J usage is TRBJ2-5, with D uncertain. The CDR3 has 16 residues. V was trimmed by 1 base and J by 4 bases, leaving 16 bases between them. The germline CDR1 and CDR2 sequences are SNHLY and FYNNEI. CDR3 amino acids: CASSEDGYSVRETQYF. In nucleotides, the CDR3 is TGTGCCAGCAGTGAAGACGGCTACTCCGTGAGAGAGACCCAGTACTTC.

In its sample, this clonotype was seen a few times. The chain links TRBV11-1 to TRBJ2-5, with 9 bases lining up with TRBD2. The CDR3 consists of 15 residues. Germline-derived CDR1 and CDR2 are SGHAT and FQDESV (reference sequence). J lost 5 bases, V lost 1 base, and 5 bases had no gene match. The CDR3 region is CASSLGRGLAETQYF. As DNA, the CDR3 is TGTGCCAGCAGCTTAGGACGCGGACTAGCGGAGACCCAGTACTTC. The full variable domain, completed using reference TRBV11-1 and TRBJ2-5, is EAEVAQSPRYKITEKSQAVAFWCDPISGHATLYWYRQILGQGPELLVQFQDESVVDDSQLPKDRFSAERLKGVDSTLKIQPAELGDSAMYLCASSLGRGLAETQYFGPGTRLLVL.

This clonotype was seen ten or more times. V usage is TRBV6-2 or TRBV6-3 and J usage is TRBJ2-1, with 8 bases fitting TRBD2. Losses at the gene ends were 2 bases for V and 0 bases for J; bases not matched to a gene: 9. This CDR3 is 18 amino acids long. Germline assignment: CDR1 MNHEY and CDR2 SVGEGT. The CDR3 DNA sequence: TGTGCCAGCAGTTACGCCCTAGCGGGTGCTAGCTCCTACAATGAGCAGTTCTTC. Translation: CASSYALAGASSYNEQFF.

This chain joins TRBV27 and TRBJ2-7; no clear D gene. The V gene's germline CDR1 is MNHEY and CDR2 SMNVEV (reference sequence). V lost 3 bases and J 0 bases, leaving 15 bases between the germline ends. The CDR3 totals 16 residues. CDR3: CASSLVPPPSSYEQYF. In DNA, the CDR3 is TGTGCCAGCAGTTTGGTCCCCCCCCCGAGCTCCTACGAGCAGTACTTC.

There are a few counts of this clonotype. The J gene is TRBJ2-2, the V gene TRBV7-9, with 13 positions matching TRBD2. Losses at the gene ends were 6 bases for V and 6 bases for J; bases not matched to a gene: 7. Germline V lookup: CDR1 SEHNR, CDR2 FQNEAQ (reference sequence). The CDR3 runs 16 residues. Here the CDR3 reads CASRPTSGGAAGELFF. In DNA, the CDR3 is TGTGCCAGCAGACCTACTAGCGGGGGGGCCGCCGGGGAGCTGTTTTTT. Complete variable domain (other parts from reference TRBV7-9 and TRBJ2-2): DTGVSQNPRHKITKRGQNVTFRCDPISEHNRLYWYRQTLGQGPEFLTYFQNEAQLEKSRLLSDRFSAERPKGSFSTLEIQRTEQGDSAMYLCASRPTSGGAAGELFFGEGSRLTVL.

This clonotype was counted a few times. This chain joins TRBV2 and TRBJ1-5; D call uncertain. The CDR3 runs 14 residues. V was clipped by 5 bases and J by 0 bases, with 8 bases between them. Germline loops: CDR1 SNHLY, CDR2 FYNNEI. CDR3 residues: CASSRINSNQPQHF. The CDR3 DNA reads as TGTGCCAGCAGTCGCATTAATAGCAATCAGCCCCAGCATTTT.

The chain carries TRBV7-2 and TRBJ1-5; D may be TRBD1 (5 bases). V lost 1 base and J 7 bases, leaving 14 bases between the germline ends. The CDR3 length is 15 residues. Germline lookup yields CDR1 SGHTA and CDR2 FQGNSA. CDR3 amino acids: CASSLDDGWGQPQHF. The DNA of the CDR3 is TGTGCCAGCAGCTTAGACGACGGATGGGGCCAGCCCCAGCATTTT.

The DNA of the CDR3 is TGCAGTGCTAAAGCAGGGACTGAAGCTTTCTTT. This codes for CSAKAGTEAFF. The chain couples TRBV20-1 to TRBJ1-1; weak D call: TRBD1 (5 bases). The CDR3 spans 11 residues. Trimming took 4 bases from V and 5 from J, leaving 8 bases between them. Germline V gene lookup returns CDR1 DFQATT and CDR2 SNEGSKA (reference sequence).

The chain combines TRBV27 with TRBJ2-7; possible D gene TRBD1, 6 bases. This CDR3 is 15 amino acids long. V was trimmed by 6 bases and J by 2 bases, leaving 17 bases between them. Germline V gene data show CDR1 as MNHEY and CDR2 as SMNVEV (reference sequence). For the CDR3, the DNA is TGTGCCAGCAGCCCCCGGGACATGTGGACCTACGAGCAGTACTTC. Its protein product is CASSPRDMWTYEQYF.